Included here is one T cell receptor (beta chain) sequence, with context. Its antigen remains unknown. This sample is drawn from a study of cytomegalovirus exposure and HLA in healthy donors. Study findings and constraints: Reports showed the classifier diagnosing cytomegalovirus status with high specificity and sensitivity. Most TCR sequences were rare, but some public TCRs occurred in many donors.

TCRdb keeps only in-frame clones here, not all; method: immunoSEQ multiplex PCR. This table holds fewer than 200,000 clones, 89% found once. Germline CDR1 SEHNR, CDR2 FQNEAQ (reference sequence). The CDR3 length is 15 residues. V lost 5 bases, J lost 4 bases, and 14 bases lay in between. The material sequenced was PBMCs. The receptor was isolated from a woman aged 18-30 years in good health and CMV-seropositive. This chain uses TRBV7-9 with TRBJ1-4; D is uncertain. CDR3 DNA: TGTGCCAGCAGCCCAACAGCCGGCCTTAATGAAAAACTGTTTTTT. It translates to CASSPTAGLNEKLFF.